This record looks at one T cell receptor beta chain sequence and its context. The antigen is unknown. The data are from a study of CD8+ T cells in alopecia areata. Turning to the study itself: Patients in the treated group were given tofacitinib by mouth, 5 to 10 mg twice a day.

Study findings and constraints: Expanded CD8+ clones among the top 100, as well as scalp clonality, were significantly decreased by tofacitinib.

cDNA prepared by RNA extraction and subsequent reverse transcription served as the template for sequencing. Sequencing used immunoSEQ multiplex PCR; TCRdb keeps in-frame clones, though not all of them. The repertoire holds about 160,000 clones, 65% seen once, with over 0.85% in the top ten. CDR3 length: 12 amino acids. Between the trimmed V and J ends, which lost 5 bases and 6 bases, there was a span of 12 bases. Looked up from germline, CDR1 is SQVTM and CDR2 is ANQGSEA. Treatment in this sample: oral pan-JAK inhibitor, 5-10 mg twice daily. The study team obtained lesional scalp punch biopsies and peripheral blood from alopecia areata patients. PBMC-derived CD4+ and CD8+ T cells were sorted.

The chain combines TRBV29-1 with TRBJ2-3; maybe TRBD1 (5 bases). This TCR was recovered from a human donor with alopecia areata. Sequenced here: CD4+ T cells sorted from blood, sampled at week 4, from a patient treated with tofacitinib. CDR3 bases: TGCAGCGTTAAAAGTCCAGGGGATACGCAGTATTTT. This codes for CSVKSPGDTQYF.